This is a list of T cell receptor beta chains from one sample in a study of OX40 agonist ivuxolimab in advanced cancers. TCRdb's copy holds only in-frame clones and misses some; the assay was immunoSEQ multiplex PCR. The sample has tens of thousands of clones; under 85% are singletons. The sequencing here drew on CD4+ or CD8+ T cells sorted from blood, taken in a trial of the OX40 agonist ivuxolimab. The receptors were sampled from an adult with an advanced solid tumor such as melanoma, head and neck, liver or kidney cancer. CDR3s include the opening cysteine and the closing phenylalanine or tryptophan. A D gene is named only where the DNA matches it firmly. Clone size, where shown, is once, few, many, or a class for clones that have expanded.

d_call | clone_size | j_call | v_call | cdr3_nt | cdr3_aa
- | few | TRBJ2-7 | TRBV6-5 | TGTGCCAGCAGTTACTCAGGGAGAGGCTACGAGCAGTACTTC | CASSYSGRGYEQYF
TRBD1 | - | TRBJ1-1 | TRBV5-1 | TGCGCCAGCAGGACCGGGACAGAGAGGATCACTGAAGCTTTCTTT | CASRTGTERITEAFF
TRBD1 | few | TRBJ1-2 | TRBV19 | TGTGCCAGTAGTGTAACTTCCGGGACAGCCTATGGCTACACCTTC | CASSVTSGTAYGYTF
- | - | TRBJ2-3 | TRBV28 | TGTGCCAGCATTTCCGGACAGAGAGATACGCAGTATTTT | CASISGQRDTQYF
- | - | TRBJ1-4 | TRBV28 | TGTGCCAGCAGCGATAATGAAAAACTGTTTTTT | CASSDNEKLFF
- | - | TRBJ2-7 | TRBV2 | TGTGCCAGCAGTGGGGCAGTTACCTACGAGCAGTACTTC | CASSGAVTYEQYF
TRBD1 | - | TRBJ2-4 | TRBV29-1 | TGCAGCGCGGGACAGGGAGGGACAGCCAAAAACATTCAGTACTTC | CSAGQGGTAKNIQYF
TRBD1 | - | TRBJ2-7 | TRBV18 | TGTGCCAGCTCACCTGGGACAGGGCCCCGGCGCGAGCAGTACTTC | CASSPGTGPRREQYF
- | - | TRBJ1-6 | TRBV27 | TGTGCCAGCACCCTCCGGGCAGGGCCTTCTCTTAATTCACCCCTCCACTTT | CASTLRAGPSLNSPLHF
- | once | TRBJ1-6 | TRBV9 | TGTGCCAGCAGCACCCGCACGAATAATTCACCCCTCCACTTT | CASSTRTNNSPLHF
- | - | TRBJ1-1 | TRBV5-4 | TGTGCCAGCAGCTTGGGGGGCCGGACTGAAGCTTTCTTT | CASSLGGRTEAFF
- | - | TRBJ1-1 | TRBV30 | TGTGCCTGGAGAAAAATCTCGGGGACTGAAGCTTTCTTT | CAWRKISGTEAFF
- | - | TRBJ1-3 | TRBV2 | TGTGCCAGCAGTGAACGTGCAGGAAACACCATATATTTT | CASSERAGNTIYF
TRBD2 | - | TRBJ2-3 | TRBV9 | TGTGCCAGCAGCGTAGGCGGGGGGGCGGAAGATACGCAGTATTTT | CASSVGGGAEDTQYF
TRBD2 | once | TRBJ2-1 | TRBV19 | TGTGCCAGTAGCGGGCCTACAGCGGGGGTGGTCGGTGAGCAGTTCTTC | CASSGPTAGVVGEQFF
- | - | TRBJ2-2 | TRBV4-3 | TGCGCCAGCAGCCAAGATCCTGCTAGCGACACCGGGGAGCTGTTTTTT | CASSQDPASDTGELFF
- | - | TRBJ1-1 | TRBV11-3 | TGTGCCAGCAGCTCCACCGGGACGGCGAACACTGAAGCTTTCTTT | CASSSTGTANTEAFF
TRBD1 | - | TRBJ2-7 | TRBV5-6 | TGTGCCAGCAGCTTGGACCAGGGGGCGGGGGAGCAGTACTTC | CASSLDQGAGEQYF
- | once | TRBJ1-4 | TRBV4-1 | TGCGCCAGCACCGGACGACAGACCTCCTATGAAAAACTGTTTTTT | CASTGRQTSYEKLFF
- | - | TRBJ2-7 | TRBV5-4 | TGTGCCAGCACCCTGGGGGGTGGCCACTCCTACGAGCAGTACTTC | CASTLGGGHSYEQYF
- | - | TRBJ1-5 | TRBV5-5 | TGTGCCAGCAGCTTGGGTGGGAGCAATCAGCCCCAGCATTTT | CASSLGGSNQPQHF
- | few | TRBJ1-5 | TRBV28 | TGTGCCAGCAGGACTCAGGGTCAGCCCCAGCATTTT | CASRTQGQPQHF
TRBD2 | - | TRBJ2-7 | TRBV2 | TGTGCCAGCAGTGAAGCGCTAGCGGGGTACGAGCAGTACTTC | CASSEALAGYEQYF
- | - | TRBJ1-2 | TRBV28 | TGTGCCAGCAGGACCGGGATTTTCGGCGGCTACACCTTC | CASRTGIFGGYTF
- | - | TRBJ1-4 | TRBV5-5 | TGTGCCAGCAGGTTCGGGGGAGGAGGGCATGAAAAACTGTTTTTT | CASRFGGGGHEKLFF
- | - | TRBJ2-1 | TRBV11-2 | TGTGCCAGCAGCCTACTAGGTTCCAATGAGCAGTTCTTC | CASSLLGSNEQFF
- | - | TRBJ2-5 | TRBV5-1 | TGCGCCAGCAGCTTTCAGTCCCAAGAGACCCAGTACTTC | CASSFQSQETQYF
- | - | TRBJ1-1 | TRBV25-1 | TGTGCCAGCAGTGAATCTAATTCAGGCGGATTTGAAGCTTTCTTT | CASSESNSGGFEAFF
- | - | TRBJ2-1 | TRBV6-6 | TGTGCCAGCAGCCGGGACCGTTACAATGAGCAGTTCTTC | CASSRDRYNEQFF
TRBD2 | - | TRBJ2-1 | TRBV7-2 | TGTGCCAGCAGCTTACAAGCGGGGCGAAATGAGCAGTTCTTC | CASSLQAGRNEQFF
TRBD1 | - | TRBJ2-7 | TRBV5-6 | TGTGCCAGCAGCTTGACAGGGGGCGGCAACGAGCAGTACTTC | CASSLTGGGNEQYF
TRBD1 | - | TRBJ1-1 | TRBV6-1 | TGTGCCAGCAGTGACCGACAGGGGAAAATTCACACTGAAGCTTTCTTT | CASSDRQGKIHTEAFF
- | - | TRBJ2-5 | TRBV5-1 | TGCGCCAGCAATCCCAATCCGGGTGAGGAGACCCAGTACTTC | CASNPNPGEETQYF
TRBD1 | - | TRBJ1-5 | TRBV19 | TGTGCCACTAGACAGGGTGTCCATCAGCCCCAGCATTTT | CATRQGVHQPQHF
- | few | TRBJ2-5 | TRBV18 | TGTGCCAGCTCACCCTCGGGAGTTGGAGAGACCCAGTACTTC | CASSPSGVGETQYF
- | - | TRBJ1-1 | TRBV18 | TGTGCCAGCTCACCAATGAAGAAGAACACTGAAGCTTTCTTT | CASSPMKKNTEAFF
- | - | TRBJ2-3 | TRBV5-5 | TGTGCCAGCAGGGGCGGACCTAGCACAGATACGCAGTATTTT | CASRGGPSTDTQYF
- | - | TRBJ1-5 | TRBV7-8 | TGTGCCAGCAGCCCTTACAGGGTGAAAGATCAGCCCCAGCATTTT | CASSPYRVKDQPQHF
- | - | TRBJ2-3 | TRBV6-6 | TGTGCCAGCAGTTACAGTGTTCGCATCGATACGCAGTATTTT | CASSYSVRIDTQYF
- | - | TRBJ2-7 | TRBV28 | TGTGCCAGCAGTTTTATGCCAGGCGAGCAGTACTTC | CASSFMPGEQYF
TRBD1 | - | TRBJ1-1 | TRBV15 | TGTGCCACCAGCGCAGGGGGTTTTAACACTGAAGCTTTCTTT | CATSAGGFNTEAFF